The 28 T cell receptor beta chains below were found in one sample sequenced in a study of CD8 T cells in ankylosing spondylitis. TCRdb ran MiXCR on the 5' RACE reads and lists one entry per CDR3 protein. In the table there are over 95,000 distinct CDR3 sequences, roughly 8.3% of which are singletons. The specimen was blood, either unsorted or a sorted T cell fraction (not recorded which). The receptors stem from a male donor with ankylosing spondylitis or in good health (not recorded which).

J is TRBJ1-5 and V is TRBV5-1; no clear D. The CDR3 covers 15 residues. The germline V gene has CDR1 SGHRS and CDR2 YFSETQ. Between the trimmed V and J ends, which lost 0 bases and 4 bases, there was a span of 11 bases. Here the CDR3 reads CASSLGADGNQPQHF. CDR3 in DNA: TGCGCCAGCAGCTTGGGGGCCGACGGAAATCAGCCCCAGCATTTT.

Comment on this clonotype: A read error may be the cause here, since a much bigger clone is one base away. This sequence joins TRBV6-2 or TRBV6-3 and TRBJ2-1; tentative D call: TRBD2 (6 bases). The CDR3 has 13 residues. CDR1 and CDR2 (germline): MNHEY, SVGEGT. The CDR3 region has the DNA TGTGCCAGCAGTCAGGGACTCTACAATGCGCAGTTCTTC. It specifies CASSQGLYNAQFF.

This clonotype was counted at least ten times. The rearrangement joins TRBV29-1 to TRBJ2-1; D perhaps matches TRBD2 (5 bases). V lost 7 bases and J lost 3, with 7 bases in between. CDR3 length equals 11 residues. Germline V gene sequence: CDR1 SQVTM, CDR2 ANQGSEA. DNA for the CDR3: TGCAGCGGACGGGACTACAATGAGCAGTTCTTC. Its translation is CSGRDYNEQFF.

At least ten counts were recorded for this clonotype. J is TRBJ2-1 and V is TRBV7-2; D gene ambiguous. V was shortened by 6 bases and J by 8 bases, with 17 bases between the two germline ends. The CDR3 is made up of 14 amino acids. Looked up from germline, CDR1 is SGHTA and CDR2 is FQGNSA. CDR3 sequence (DNA): TGTGCCAGCAGGACCCGTGCTTCTTCCGATGAGCAGTTCTTC. Translation: CASRTRASSDEQFF.

This clonotype was seen many times. The chain recombines TRBV18 with TRBJ2-1; D is unresolved. This CDR3 has 14 amino acids. V lost 5 bases, J lost 2 bases, and 10 bases lay in between. CDR1 is KGHSH and CDR2 is LQKENI in the germline V gene. The CDR3 reads CASSVRETYNEQFF. The DNA for the CDR3 is TGTGCCAGCTCAGTAAGGGAAACCTACAATGAGCAGTTCTTC.

The chain uses TRBV29-1 and TRBJ2-1; 13 bases match TRBD2. CDR1 and CDR2 from the germline V gene are SQVTM and ANQGSEA. This CDR3 is built from 19 residues. V gave up 7 bases and J gave up 1 base; unmatched junction bases: 16. CDR3 protein: CSGCRTSGSFSRSYNEQFF. Here the CDR3 DNA reads TGCAGCGGATGTAGGACTAGCGGGAGTTTTTCCAGGTCCTACAATGAGCAGTTCTTC.

The table lists this clonotype with many counts. The J gene is TRBJ1-1, the V gene TRBV12-3 or TRBV12-4, with TRBD1 identical over 11 bases. The CDR3 spans 18 residues. The V gene end was trimmed by 5 bases and the J gene end by 7 bases; junction bases not matched to a gene: 18. CDR3 in DNA: TGTGCCAGCAGTACCTTCAAAATACCGGGACAGGGGGTAGGTGAAGCTTTCTTT. This translates into CASSTFKIPGQGVGEAFF.

This clonotype was recorded many times. The chain couples TRBV2 to TRBJ2-2, with 8 bases that match TRBD2. V shed 7 bases, J shed 1 base, and the junction held 8 bases outside the gene matches. The V gene's germline CDR1 is SNHLY and CDR2 FYNNEI. The CDR3 is 16 residues long. The CDR3 region is CASTGGVLRNTGELFF. The DNA of the CDR3 is TGTGCCAGCACGGGAGGGGTTCTTAGGAACACCGGGGAGCTGTTTTTT.

This clonotype has only a few counts. The chain is built from TRBV19 and TRBJ2-1, with D possibly called TRBD1 or TRBD2 (6 bases each). The CDR3 contains 14 residues. Trimming shortened V by 9 bases and J by 7 bases, and 19 bases separated the two germline ends. Looked up from germline, CDR1 is LNHDA and CDR2 is SQIVND (reference sequence). CDR3 residues: CASSTRGPANEQFF. The DNA of the CDR3 is TGTGCCAGCTCAACTCGGGGGCCGGCAAATGAGCAGTTCTTC.

This clonotype was counted many times. The chain's CDR3 is CASSPGLLGGSYNEQFF. DNA of the CDR3: TGTGCCAGCAGCCCGGGCCTTCTGGGGGGCTCCTACAATGAGCAGTTCTTC. The chain links TRBV12-3 or TRBV12-4 to TRBJ2-1, with a tentative D call TRBD2 (6 bases). The CDR3 has 17 residues. Trimming stripped 6 bases from V and 0 bases from J, with 18 bases between.

This clonotype was seen many times. This chain connects TRBV20-1 to TRBJ2-1; TRBD2 matches 15 bases. Germline V gene lookup returns CDR1 DFQATT and CDR2 SNEGSKA (reference sequence). The CDR3 spans 18 residues. J lost 6 bases, V lost 6 bases, and 15 bases had no gene match. The CDR3 is CSAPPRGLAGGRGNEQFF. The CDR3 DNA is TGCAGTGCGCCACCCCGAGGACTAGCGGGAGGGAGGGGCAATGAGCAGTTCTTC.

This clonotype was counted ten times or more. The chain links TRBV20-1 to TRBJ2-5, with D uncertain. The CDR3 has 17 amino acids. V was clipped by 5 bases and J by 3 bases, with 25 bases between them. Looked up from germline, CDR1 is DFQATT and CDR2 is SNEGSKA (reference sequence). The CDR3 DNA reads as TGCAGTGCTCCTCTCTATTATCTACCGGGCCCAGAAGAGACCCAGTACTTC. Its protein product is CSAPLYYLPGPEETQYF.

This clonotype was counted many times. The chain couples TRBV21-1 to TRBJ1-1. TRBV21-1 is an annotated pseudogene. The CDR3 consists of 16 residues. CDR3: CASSKGGFKWCTEAFF. The CDR3 bases are TGTGCCAGCAGCAAAGGGGGATTTAAGTGGTGCACTGAAGCTTTCTTT.

This clonotype has at least ten counts. The chain employs TRBV7-2 and TRBJ2-7; D may be TRBD1 (6 bases). From germline, CDR1 is SGHTA and CDR2 FQGNSA. Trimming stripped 7 bases from V and 10 bases from J, with 20 bases between. The CDR3 is 13 residues long. The CDR3 region is CASTSQGWGDQYF. CDR3 nucleotides: TGTGCCAGCACATCACAGGGCTGGGGCGATCAGTACTTC.

The chain uses TRBV7-2 and TRBJ2-7; D is undetermined. V was pared by 1 base and J by 0 bases, with 7 bases between. The CDR3 runs 14 residues. Germline V gene sequence: CDR1 SGHTA, CDR2 FQGNSA. CDR3 nucleotides: TGTGCCAGCAGCTTAGTAGACACCTCCTACGAGCAGTACTTC. This translates into CASSLVDTSYEQYF. Variable domain in full (rest from reference TRBV7-2 and TRBJ2-7): GAGVSQSPSNKVTEKGKDVELRCDPISGHTALYWYRQSLGQGLEFLIYFQGNSAPDKSGLPSDRFSAERTGGSVSTLTIQRTQQEDSAVYLCASSLVDTSYEQYFGPGTRLTVT.

In this sample, this clonotype turned up many times. V gene TRBV20-1 combines with J gene TRBJ2-7, with 7 nucleotides matching TRBD1. This CDR3 has 15 amino acids. CDR1 and CDR2 (germline): DFQATT, SNEGSKA (reference sequence). V was clipped by 0 bases and J by 3 bases; unmatched bases: 8. The CDR3, as DNA: TGCAGTGCTAGAGATGGGGACAGCCCCTACTACGAGCAGTACTTC. Protein: CSARDGDSPYYEQYF.

This clonotype was recorded at least ten times. This chain uses TRBV2 with TRBJ2-5; no reliable D call. The CDR3 is 12 residues long. Trimming shortened V by 6 bases and J by 1 base, and 6 bases separated the two germline ends. Germline loops: CDR1 SNHLY, CDR2 FYNNEI. The CDR3 spells CASRSIQETQYF. CDR3 in DNA: TGTGCCAGCAGGTCGATCCAAGAGACCCAGTACTTC.

This clonotype was observed at least ten times. V usage is TRBV27 and J usage is TRBJ2-1, with 10 positions matching TRBD2. The CDR3 has 14 amino acids. V shed 7 bases and J 7 bases; nucleotides not matched to a gene: 7. Germline V lookup: CDR1 MNHEY, CDR2 SMNVEV (reference sequence). The CDR3 bases are TGTGCCAGCACTAGCGGGAGAGGGAGAAATGAGCAGTTCTTC. Translation: CASTSGRGRNEQFF.

About this clonotype: The junction departs from germline at one end; a sequencing error may be responsible. The V call is TRBV7-2, the J call TRBJ1-5; D gene unclear. The CDR3 covers 13 residues. Per germline, CDR1 SGHTA and CDR2 FQGNSA. In nucleotides, the CDR3 is TGTGCCAACAGCTTAGATAGGAATCAGCCCCAGCATTTT. It specifies CANSLDRNQPQHF.

This clonotype occurred many times. The genes are TRBV5-1 and TRBJ2-5; D assignment may be TRBD1 or TRBD2 (5 bases each). This CDR3 has 15 residues. CDR1 is SGHRS and CDR2 is YFSETQ in the germline V gene. Trimming pared 6 bases from V and 4 bases from J, leaving 19 bases between. The CDR3: CASTLTLGTPETQYF. The DNA for the CDR3 is TGCGCCAGCACCCTGACCCTAGGGACCCCAGAGACCCAGTACTTC.

The chain employs TRBV19 and TRBJ1-1, with no clear D. The V gene lost 3 bases and the J gene lost 5 bases, with 4 bases spanning the gap. The CDR3 is 11 amino acids. Looked up from germline, CDR1 is LNHDA and CDR2 is SQIVND (reference sequence). In nucleotides, the CDR3 is TGTGCCAGTAGTATTTGGACTGAAGCTTTCTTT. Residues: CASSIWTEAFF.

This clonotype was found many times. This chain links TRBV5-1 with TRBJ1-5, with D possibly matching TRBD1 (6 bases). The germline gives CDR1 SGHRS, CDR2 YFSETQ. V was trimmed by 4 bases and J by 0 bases, leaving 8 bases between them. The CDR3 loop spans 14 amino acids. The CDR3 here is CASSPDSSNQPQHF. As DNA, the CDR3 is TGCGCCAGCAGCCCGGACAGTAGCAATCAGCCCCAGCATTTT.

The gene calls are TRBV7-6 and TRBJ2-2; no definite D call. Trimming left V 2 bases short and J 6 bases short, with 13 bases between. Germline V gives CDR1 SGHVS, CDR2 FNYEAQ. This CDR3 is 15 amino acids long. This chain's CDR3 is CASSLKPFEAGELFF. CDR3 nucleotides: TGTGCCAGCAGCTTAAAACCTTTTGAAGCCGGGGAGCTGTTTTTT.

V usage is TRBV29-1 and J usage is TRBJ2-7, with 10 bases aligning to TRBD1. Germline trimming cut 4 bases from V and 2 bases from J; bases unmatched to any gene: 2. This CDR3 region has 13 residues. The germline CDR1 and CDR2 sequences are SQVTM and ANQGSEA. CDR3 sequence reads: CSVVGTGAYEQYF. Here the CDR3 DNA reads TGCAGCGTTGTCGGGACAGGGGCCTACGAGCAGTACTTC.

This clonotype was detected ten times or more. CDR3 DNA sequence: TGTGCCAGCTCAGTCTTCCAAGGGCACCAAGAGACCCAGTACTTC. Its protein is CASSVFQGHQETQYF. V usage is TRBV18 and J usage is TRBJ2-5; D not resolved. Trimming took 5 bases from V and 0 from J, leaving 13 bases between them. The V gene's germline CDR1 is KGHSH and CDR2 LQKENI. The CDR3 consists of 15 residues.

This clonotype was picked up many times. CDR3 nucleotide sequence: TGTGCCAGCAGTTCGACAGGGAGCAATACAGATACGCAGTATTTT. It codes for CASSSTGSNTDTQYF. V and J are TRBV6-2 or TRBV6-3 and TRBJ2-3; 7 bases line up with TRBD1. After removal of 4 bases from V and 3 bases from J, the junction contained 7 bases not matched to a gene. There are 15 residues in the CDR3. Germline assignment: CDR1 MNHEY and CDR2 SVGEGT.

The chain uses TRBV4-3 and TRBJ2-2; 8 bases are a match to TRBD1. With 2 bases clipped from V and 4 bases from J, the junction kept 6 bases outside the gene matches. The germline gives CDR1 LGHNA, CDR2 YSLEER. The CDR3 extends over 16 amino acids. The CDR3 sequence is CASSQPRGHGTGELFF. DNA of the CDR3: TGCGCCAGCAGCCAACCCAGGGGGCACGGCACCGGGGAGCTGTTTTTT.

The chain recombines TRBV3-1 with TRBJ2-2; 8 bases match TRBD1. Germline assignment: CDR1 LGHDT and CDR2 YNNKEL (reference sequence). Losses at the gene ends were 11 bases for V and 1 base for J; bases not matched to a gene: 15. The CDR3 consists of 17 residues. CDR3 bases: TGTGCCTCCAGCCAACCCAGGGGGCTAAGGAACACCGGGGAGCTGTTTTTT. Its protein is CASSQPRGLRNTGELFF.